The text below deals with one TCR beta chain. This clone has only a few counts. What this receptor recognizes is not known. No much larger clonotype is one base removed from it; base qualities were not supplied. These data originate in a study of blood T cell repertoires in COVID-19 (dated by TCRdb to 2018 to 2020). Describing the broader study: Samples covering the acute and convalescent phases of COVID-19 were provided by collaborators in the United States, Italy and Spain. Subjects who had been exposed to COVID-19, were actively infected with it, or had recovered from it provided the deeply sampled blood TCRbeta repertoires that made up the dataset. The samples were drawn from two sources: the first 160 participants of the ongoing ImmuneRACE study, and approximately 1,300 subjects contributed by 6 global collaborators. The sample metadata nearly always contained a de-identified subject ID, COVID-19 status, age in years and sex. Where available, HLA class I and class II types were obtained from metadata supplied by the sample provider rather than from assay-based typing. The material from the prospective study consisted of cDNA or gDNA derived from T cells, B-cell-depleted T cells, or PBMCs. The repertoires were made available in a free public database intended to serve as a resource for research on the immune response to SARS-CoV-2.

In the prospective study, participants were about 18 to 95 years old, resided in about two dozen geographic areas of the United States, and were enrolled through a virtual design. In the prospective study, participants were assigned to cohorts based on the clinical history participants reported in a screening survey and a study questionnaire. In the prospective study, whole blood, serum and a nasopharyngeal or oropharyngeal swab were collected from each participant by mobile phlebotomists. Prospective study participants could optionally give additional blood draws and questionnaires over a 2-month period. Before DNA extraction, blood samples from the prospective study were shipped at room temperature or frozen. What the study reported, not specific to this receptor: Clinical and demographic metadata were provided uncurated, with the amount varying by source and participant.

TCRbeta CDR3 regions were amplified from genomic DNA using the immunoSEQ Assay, a bias-controlled multiplex PCR. In the authors' own workflow: Within the assay, amplification of reference gene primers was used to estimate how many nucleated cells each sample contained. Sequence reads were collapsed and filtered to measure the absolute abundance of every unique TCRbeta CDR3 rearrangement. Productive Simpson clonality was computed per sample as the square root of Simpson's diversity index over productive rearrangements. Drawn from immuneACCESS, this table holds only the in-frame rearrangements with V and J called that TCRdb kept. Clones are partly lost; checked studies trace under half to an unresolved V gene and leave the rest unexplained. That table supplies the V and J calls and clone size; D and trimming were determined from the DNA. A total of 150,000 to 200,000 clones appear in this sample, about 88% of them only once. Clones ranked in the top ten supply about 2.1% of the sample.

Spanning cysteine to phenylalanine, the CDR3 consists of 16 amino acids. CDR3 DNA is the only sequence kept; it has 48 bases, read in frame from the first base. V is clipped by 0 bases and J by 2 bases, and the sequence between their germline boundaries is 11 bases long. The germline V gene supplies CDR1 MNHNS and CDR2 SASEGT. The chain couples TRBV6-1 to TRBJ2-1; perhaps TRBD2 is the D gene, with 7 bases matching. The receptor comes from a woman in her forties with acute COVID-19. The specimen was PBMCs or T cells enriched from blood (not recorded which). The nucleotides are TGTGCCAGCAGTGAAGCTAAGGGGGGGGCCTACAATGAGCAGTTCTTC. Protein translation: CASSEAKGGAYNEQFF.